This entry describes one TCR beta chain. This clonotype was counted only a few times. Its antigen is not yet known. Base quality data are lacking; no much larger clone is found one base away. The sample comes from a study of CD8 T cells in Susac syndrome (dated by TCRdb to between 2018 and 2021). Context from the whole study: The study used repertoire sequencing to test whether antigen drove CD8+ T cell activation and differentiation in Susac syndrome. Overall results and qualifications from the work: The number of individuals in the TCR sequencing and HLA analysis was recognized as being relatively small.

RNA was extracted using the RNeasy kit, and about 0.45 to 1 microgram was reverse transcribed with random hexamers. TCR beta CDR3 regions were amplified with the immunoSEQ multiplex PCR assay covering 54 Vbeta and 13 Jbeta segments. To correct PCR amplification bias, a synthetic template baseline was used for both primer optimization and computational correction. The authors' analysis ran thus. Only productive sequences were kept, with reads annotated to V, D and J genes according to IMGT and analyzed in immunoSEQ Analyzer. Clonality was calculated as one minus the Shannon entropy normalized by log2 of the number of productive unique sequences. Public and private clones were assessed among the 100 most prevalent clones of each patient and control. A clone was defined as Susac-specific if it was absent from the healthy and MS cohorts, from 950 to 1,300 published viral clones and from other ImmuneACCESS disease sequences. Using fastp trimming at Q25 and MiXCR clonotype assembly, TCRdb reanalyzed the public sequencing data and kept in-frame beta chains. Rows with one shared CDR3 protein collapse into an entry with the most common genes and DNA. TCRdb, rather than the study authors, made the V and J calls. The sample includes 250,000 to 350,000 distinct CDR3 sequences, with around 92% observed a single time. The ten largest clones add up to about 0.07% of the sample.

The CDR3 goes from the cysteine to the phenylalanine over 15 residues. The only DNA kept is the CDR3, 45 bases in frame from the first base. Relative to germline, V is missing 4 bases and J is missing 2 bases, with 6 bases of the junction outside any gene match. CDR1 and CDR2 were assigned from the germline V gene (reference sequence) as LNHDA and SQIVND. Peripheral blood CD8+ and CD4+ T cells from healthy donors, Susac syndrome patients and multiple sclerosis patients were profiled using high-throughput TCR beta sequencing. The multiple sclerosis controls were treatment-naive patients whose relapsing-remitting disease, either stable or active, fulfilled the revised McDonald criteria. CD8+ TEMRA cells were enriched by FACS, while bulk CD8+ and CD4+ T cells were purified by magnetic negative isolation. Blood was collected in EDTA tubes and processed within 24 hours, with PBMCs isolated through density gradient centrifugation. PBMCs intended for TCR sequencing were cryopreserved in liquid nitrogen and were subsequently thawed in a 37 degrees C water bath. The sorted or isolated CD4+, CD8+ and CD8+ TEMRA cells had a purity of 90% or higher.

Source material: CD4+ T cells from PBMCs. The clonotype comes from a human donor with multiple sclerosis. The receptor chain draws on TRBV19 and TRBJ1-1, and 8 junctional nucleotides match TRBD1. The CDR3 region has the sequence CASSTIDRGNTEAFF. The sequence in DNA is TGTGCCAGTAGTACCATCGACAGGGGAAACACTGAAGCTTTCTTT.